These 17 T cell receptor beta chains originate from one sample sequenced in a study of T cells after yellow fever vaccination. TCRdb passed the 5' RACE reads through MiXCR, listing each CDR3 protein once. Seen here are about 320,000 distinct CDR3 sequences, around 6.8% observed once, and the top ten hold roughly a sixth. The specimen comprised PBMCs, sampled roughly 47 days after the first yellow fever vaccination. These receptors all come from a man aged 18 to 29 who received the YFV17D yellow fever vaccine.

The chain recombines TRBV6-5 with TRBJ1-1; unclear D gene. The length of the CDR3 is 14 residues. From germline, CDR1 is MNHEY and CDR2 SVGAGI. Trimming cost V 3 bases and J 1 base, with 9 bases left between them. CDR3 sequence: CASSYNRENTEAFF. The DNA of the CDR3 is TGTGCCAGCAGTTATAATCGGGAGAACACTGAAGCTTTCTTT.

The sample holds a few counts of this clonotype. The rearrangement joins TRBV6-1 to TRBJ2-5, with TRBD1 identical over 8 bases. Germline V gene lookup returns CDR1 MNHNS and CDR2 SASEGT. CDR3 length: 15 amino acids. Trimming cost V 4 bases and J 3 bases; bases outside gene matches: 7. CDR3 nucleotide sequence: TGTGCCAGCAGTGCGAAGGACAGGGTCGAAGAGACCCAGTACTTC. This sequence encodes CASSAKDRVEETQYF.

This clonotype has a handful of counts. The CDR3 is CASILSLVKVGGPNTGELFF. CDR3 in DNA: TGCGCCAGCATACTAAGCTTGGTCAAAGTAGGGGGGCCCAACACCGGGGAGCTGTTTTTT. V is TRBV5-1 and J is TRBJ2-2; perhaps D is TRBD1 or TRBD2 (6 bases each). V was trimmed by 6 bases and J by 2 bases, leaving 29 bases between them. This CDR3 is built from 20 residues. Germline values: CDR1 SGHRS, CDR2 YFSETQ.

The gene calls are TRBV12-3 or TRBV12-4 and TRBJ1-3; D is ambiguous. Trimming cost V 3 bases and J 4 bases, with 10 bases left between them. The CDR3 totals 14 residues. CDR3 DNA sequence: TGTGCCAGCAGTTTTCGACAACCGGGAAACACCATATATTTT. Translation: CASSFRQPGNTIYF.

This clonotype has only a few counts. This rearrangement joins TRBV4-3 to TRBJ2-2; D possibly corresponds to TRBD1 (5 bases). CDR3 size: 16 residues. V was cut by 0 bases and J by 1 base, with 9 bases left in between. CDR1 and CDR2 from the germline V gene are LGHNA and YSLEER. In nucleotides, the CDR3 is TGCGCCAGCAGCCAAGAAGGCAGGGAGAACACCGGGGAGCTGTTTTTT. It codes for CASSQEGRENTGELFF.

V and J are TRBV20-1 and TRBJ1-2, with TRBD1 as a possible D gene (6 bases). The V end was cut by 6 bases, the J end by 8 bases, with 13 bases between. The CDR3 covers 11 residues. Per germline, CDR1 DFQATT and CDR2 SNEGSKA (reference sequence). The DNA for the CDR3 is TGCAGTGCCGCCGGACAGACGGGCTACACCTTC. It yields the protein CSAAGQTGYTF.

This clonotype appeared many times. This chain connects TRBV5-4 to TRBJ2-1; 15 nucleotides agree with TRBD2. This CDR3 is 18 amino acids long. J gave up 8 bases and V 2 bases, and 11 bases lay outside the gene matches. CDR1 is SGHNT and CDR2 is YYREEE in the germline V gene (reference sequence). CDR3 sequence reads: CASSFRGLAGGRAHEQFF. The CDR3 coding sequence is TGTGCCAGCAGCTTTCGTGGACTAGCGGGGGGGCGGGCCCATGAGCAGTTCTTC.

This clonotype was counted only a few times. The rearrangement links TRBV12-3 or TRBV12-4 to TRBJ2-2; TRBD2 matches at 7 bases. V lost 5 bases and J lost 4; bases outside the gene matches: 13. This CDR3 contains 17 residues. This chain's CDR3 is CASSLRLGGGSTGELFF. The CDR3 DNA reads TGTGCCAGCAGTCTCCGCCTCGGGGGAGGGAGCACCGGGGAGCTGTTTTTT.

The CDR3 region has the DNA TGTGCCAGCAGCTTAAAAGGGGGGGAAGAGACCCAGTACTTC. As protein: CASSLKGGEETQYF. The V and J genes are TRBV7-6 and TRBJ2-5; possible D gene TRBD2, 7 bases. There are 14 residues in the CDR3. V was shortened by 2 bases and J by 3 bases, with 10 bases between the two germline ends. Germline V gives CDR1 SGHVS, CDR2 FNYEAQ. Variable domain in full (rest from reference TRBV7-6 and TRBJ2-5): GAGVSQSPRYKVTKRGQDVALRCDPISGHVSLYWYRQALGQGPEFLTYFNYEAQQDKSGLPNDRFSAERPEGSISTLTIQRTEQRDSAMYRCASSLKGGEETQYFGPGTRLLVL.

This clonotype was seen a few times. The chain uses TRBV10-3 and TRBJ2-1, with D unresolved. The germline V gene encodes CDR1 ENHRY and CDR2 SYGVKD. The CDR3 sequence is 14 residues long. V gave up 0 bases and J gave up 7 bases, with 10 bases separating them. The CDR3 DNA reads TGTGCCATCAGTGAGTCTAAGACTCTTAATGAGCAGTTCTTC. Translating it yields CAISESKTLNEQFF.

This clonotype was observed a handful of times. The chain has TRBV7-2 and TRBJ2-1, with 7 nucleotides matching TRBD1. This CDR3 spans 11 amino acids. Germline values: CDR1 SGHTA, CDR2 FQGNSA. The V and J ends lost 5 bases and 14 bases, in that order; junction bases with no gene match: 6. The CDR3 here is CASSQRQGKFF. The CDR3 nucleotides read TGTGCCAGCAGCCAGAGACAGGGCAAGTTCTTC. Drawing the rest from reference TRBV7-2 and TRBJ2-1, the complete variable domain is GAGVSQSPSNKVTEKGKDVELRCDPISGHTALYWYRQSLGQGLEFLIYFQGNSAPDKSGLPSDRFSAERTGGSVSTLTIQRTQQEDSAVYLCASSQRQGKFFGPGTRLTVL.

J is TRBJ1-5 and V is TRBV15, with D hard to call. Trimming removed 3 bases at V and 0 bases at J, with 9 bases between. The CDR3 spans 15 residues. Germline CDR1 and CDR2: LNHNV and YYDKDF (reference sequence). The CDR3 nucleotides read TGTGCCACCAGCAGGGAAGATTATAGCAATCAGCCCCAGCATTTT. Its translation is CATSREDYSNQPQHF. The variable domain in full, with the rest retrieved from reference TRBV15 and TRBJ1-5, is DAMVIQNPRYQVTQFGKPVTLSCSQTLNHNVMYWYQQKSSQAPKLLFHYYDKDFNNEADTPDNFQSRRPNTSFCFLDIRSPGLGDTAMYLCATSREDYSNQPQHFGDGTRLSIL.

The V gene is TRBV5-1, the J gene TRBJ2-1; possibly TRBD1 for D (6 bases). CDR3 size: 14 residues. Trimming took 4 bases from V and 6 from J, leaving 14 bases between them. Per germline, CDR1 SGHRS and CDR2 YFSETQ. CDR3 DNA: TGCGCCAGCAGCGCTAGGACAGACCTCAATGAGCAGTTCTTC. It yields the protein CASSARTDLNEQFF.

The rearrangement links TRBV7-9 to TRBJ2-3; tentatively, D is TRBD1 (6 bases). This CDR3 comprises 14 residues. The V end lost 8 bases, the J end lost 2 bases, and 14 bases lay between the germline ends. Looked up from germline, CDR1 is SEHNR and CDR2 is FQNEAQ (reference sequence). CDR3 coding DNA: TGTGCCAGCGGATGGGGACATCACACAGATACGCAGTATTTT. Amino acid sequence: CASGWGHHTDTQYF.

The chain uses TRBV29-1 and TRBJ2-1, with D perhaps TRBD1 or TRBD2 (5 bases each). The CDR3 extends over 12 amino acids. Per germline, CDR1 SQVTM and CDR2 ANQGSEA. Trimming stripped 1 base from V and 12 bases from J, with 13 bases between. CDR3 amino acids: CSVEGGVNGQFF. In DNA, the CDR3 is TGCAGCGTTGAAGGAGGGGTTAACGGGCAGTTCTTC.

This clonotype was observed a handful of times. This chain uses TRBV5-1 with TRBJ1-1, with D possibly being TRBD1 (5 bases). V lost 0 bases, J lost 7 bases, and 34 bases lay in between. CDR1 is SGHRS, CDR2 YFSETQ, per germline. The CDR3 runs to 21 residues. The CDR3 is CASSLGSGTYLAFGLTNEAFF. DNA for the CDR3: TGCGCCAGCAGCTTGGGATCCGGGACCTACTTAGCCTTTGGCCTTACTAATGAAGCTTTCTTT.

Only a few counts were recorded for this clonotype. This sequence joins TRBV5-4 and TRBJ2-7; 9 bases agree with TRBD1. Germline V lookup: CDR1 SGHNT, CDR2 YYREEE (reference sequence). The CDR3 extends over 20 amino acids. V shed 1 base, J shed 0 bases, and the junction held 17 bases outside the gene matches. CDR3 nucleotide sequence: TGTGCCAGCAGCTTGCCCCCCGTGGGGGGACAGGGTCACTTCTCCTACGAGCAGTACGTC. This encodes CASSLPPVGGQGHFSYEQYV.